A single T cell receptor (beta chain) is shown here with its context. Its antigen remains unidentified. Profiling relied on immunoSEQ multiplex PCR, and the TCRdb table lists in-frame clones only, not all of them. The sample records approximately 92,000 clones, 85% to 95% being singletons. Germline values: CDR1 SGHDT, CDR2 YYEEEE. CDR3 length: 16 amino acids. V lost 0 bases and J 1 base, leaving 13 bases between the germline ends. The record originates from a study of siplizumab effects on memory and regulatory T cells. Study outcomes and limitations: Memory cells seemed less diverse than naive T cells, which seemed major alloresponse contributors.

The rearrangement joins TRBV5-6 to TRBJ2-5; D is tentatively TRBD1 or TRBD2 (6 bases each). This clonotype was sampled from a human donor in good health. The specimen sequenced was non-Treg CD4+ T cells sorted from blood. DNA of the CDR3: TGTGCCAGCAGCTTGGGGCGGGACACCTCCCAAGAGACCCAGTACTTC. As protein: CASSLGRDTSQETQYF.